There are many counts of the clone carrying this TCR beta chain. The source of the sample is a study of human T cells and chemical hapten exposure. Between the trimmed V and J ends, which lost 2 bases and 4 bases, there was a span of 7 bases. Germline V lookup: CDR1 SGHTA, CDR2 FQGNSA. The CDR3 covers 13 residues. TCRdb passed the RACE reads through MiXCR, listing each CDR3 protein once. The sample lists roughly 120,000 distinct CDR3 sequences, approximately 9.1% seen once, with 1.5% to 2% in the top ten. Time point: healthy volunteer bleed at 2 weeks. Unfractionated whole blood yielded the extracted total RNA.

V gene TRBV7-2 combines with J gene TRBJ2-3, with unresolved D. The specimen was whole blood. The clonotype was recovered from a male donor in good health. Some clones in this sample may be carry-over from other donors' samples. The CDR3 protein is CASSLTPPDTQYF. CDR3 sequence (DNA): TGTGCCAGCAGCTTAACTCCCCCAGATACGCAGTATTTT.